The present TCR beta chain was sequenced within a study of shared clonotypes between healthy human individuals. About this clone itself: Its antigen remains unknown.

It was into CD45RA+ naive and CD45RA-negative memory subsets that the CD4+ cells were split. Deep-level assay runs were performed. Repertoires were generated with immunoSEQ multiplex PCR, while TCRdb's copy carries only in-frame clones and drops some. Counted here are roughly 700,000 clones, approximately 79% occurring once; the ten biggest clones make up more than 1.5%. Germline-derived CDR1 and CDR2 are MDHEN and SYDVKM. CDR3 length: 14 residues. V lost 2 bases to trimming and J lost 2 bases, with 9 bases between them. Findings and caveats of the study: What rarefaction showed was incomplete sorted-subset sequencing despite large depth.

The sequence was obtained from a young woman in good health. Material: memory CD4+ T cells sorted from blood. As for subset: CD45RA-negative fraction. The chain uses TRBV28 and TRBJ1-1; tentative D call: TRBD1 (6 bases). CDR3 in amino acids: CASSLKGGNTEAFF. The CDR3 DNA sequence: TGTGCCAGCAGTTTAAAAGGGGGTAACACTGAAGCTTTCTTT.